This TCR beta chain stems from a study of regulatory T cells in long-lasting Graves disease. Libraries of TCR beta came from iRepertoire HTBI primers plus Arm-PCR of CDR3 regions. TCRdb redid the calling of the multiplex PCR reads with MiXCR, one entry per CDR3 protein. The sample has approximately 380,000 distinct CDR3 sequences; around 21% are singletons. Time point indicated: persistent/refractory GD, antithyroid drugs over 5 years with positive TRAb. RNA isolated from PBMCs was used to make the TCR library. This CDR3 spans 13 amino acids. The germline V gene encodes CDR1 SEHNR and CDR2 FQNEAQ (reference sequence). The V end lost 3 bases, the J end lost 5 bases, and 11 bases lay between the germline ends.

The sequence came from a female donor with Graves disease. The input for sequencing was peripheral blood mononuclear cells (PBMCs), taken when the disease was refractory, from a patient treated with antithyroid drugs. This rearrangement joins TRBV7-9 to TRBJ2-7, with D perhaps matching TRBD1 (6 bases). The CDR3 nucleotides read TGTGCCAGCAGCTTGACAGGCGGCCACGAGCAGTACTTC. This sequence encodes CASSLTGGHEQYF.